Listed below are T cell receptor beta chains from one sample, sequenced in a study of T cell responses to AZD1222 COVID-19 vaccine. Repertoires were generated with immunoSEQ multiplex PCR, while TCRdb's copy carries only in-frame clones and drops some. The sample contains some 170,000 clones, 85% to 90% of which appear only once. Sample: peripheral blood, taken on day 0 of AZD1222 vaccination. The receptors were sampled from an adult in good health. CDR3s include the opening cysteine and the closing phenylalanine or tryptophan. The D gene is left open where the match is weak. Some rows mark clone size as missing; the rest say once, few, many or name a class of expanded clone.

j_gene,abundance,v_gene,d_gene,CDR3aa,CDR3nt
TRBJ1-2,.,TRBV19,TRBD1,CASSASQGANYGYTF,TGTGCCAGTAGTGCCTCACAGGGGGCAAACTATGGCTACACCTTC
TRBJ1-2,.,TRBV4-2,.,CASSQEGGTTNYGYTF,TGTGCCAGCAGCCAAGAGGGCGGGACGACTAACTATGGCTACACCTTC
TRBJ2-1,.,TRBV5-4,TRBD2,CASSGAGGTYNEQFF,TGTGCCAGCAGCGGAGCGGGGGGGACCTACAATGAGCAGTTCTTC
TRBJ1-5,.,TRBV29-1,.,CSVATGSSNQPQHF,TGCAGCGTAGCAACAGGGTCGAGCAATCAGCCCCAGCATTTT
TRBJ2-3,once,TRBV10-2,TRBD1,CASSESGGETQYF,TGCGCCAGCAGTGAATCAGGGGGCGAGACGCAGTATTTT
TRBJ2-5,once,TRBV19,.,CASSISPRGAQETQYF,TGTGCCAGTAGTATATCCCCCCGAGGGGCCCAAGAGACCCAGTACTTC
TRBJ1-1,.,TRBV24-1,.,CATSAPGVPEAFF,TGTGCCACCAGTGCGCCGGGGGTCCCTGAAGCTTTCTTT
TRBJ2-2,.,TRBV11-2,.,CASSSRTPNTGELFF,TGTGCCAGCAGCTCGCGGACGCCGAACACCGGGGAGCTGTTTTTT
TRBJ2-2,.,TRBV6-5,.,CASQGGPNTGELFF,TGTGCTAGTCAGGGGGGGCCGAACACCGGGGAGCTGTTTTTT
TRBJ2-3,.,TRBV5-5,.,CASSMVADTQYF,TGTGCCAGCAGCATGGTCGCAGATACGCAGTATTTT